These 32 T cell receptor beta chains share one sample of origin, sequenced in a study of cytomegalovirus exposure and HLA in healthy donors. The primer mix had 60 Vbeta and 13 Jbeta primers. The assay was immunoSEQ multiplex PCR, and TCRdb's table has in-frame clones only and misses some. The table lists about 62,000 clones, approximately 89% of them singletons, with 1.4% in the top ten. Material: PBMCs. The receptor source for this set is a man aged 18 to 30 in good health and CMV-seronegative.

V is TRBV5-1 and J is TRBJ2-7, with D hard to call. The CDR3 has 14 residues. Per germline, CDR1 SGHRS and CDR2 YFSETQ. V was shortened by 0 bases and J by 2 bases, with 9 bases between the two germline ends. The CDR3 DNA follows: TGCGCCAGCAGCTTGGAACCGCCTACCTACGAGCAGTACTTC. Translated, it gives CASSLEPPTYEQYF.

The rearrangement links TRBV30 to TRBJ1-4, with 7 nucleotides matching TRBD1. V lost 3 bases to trimming and J lost 3 bases; unmatched junction nucleotides: 7. The CDR3 extends over 15 amino acids. Germline loops: CDR1 GTSNPN, CDR2 SVGIG (reference sequence). The CDR3 region has the DNA TGTGCCTGGAGGCCGTCCGGGACAGCTAATGAAAAACTGTTTTTT. Its protein is CAWRPSGTANEKLFF.

The chain couples TRBV30 to TRBJ1-1; a possible D gene is TRBD1 (6 bases). The CDR3 is made up of 15 amino acids. The V end was cut by 4 bases, the J end by 0 bases, with 15 bases between. Germline loops: CDR1 GTSNPN, CDR2 SVGIG (reference sequence). The CDR3 DNA is TGTGCCTGGAAGACCGGGACACACCTGAACACTGAAGCTTTCTTT. Protein sequence: CAWKTGTHLNTEAFF.

The chain links TRBV6-5 to TRBJ2-6, with a tentative D call TRBD2 (6 bases). The V and J ends lost 4 bases and 9 bases respectively, with 16 bases between them. The CDR3 length is 15 residues. Per germline, CDR1 MNHEY and CDR2 SVGAGI. The CDR3 is CASSSTPRGGNVLTF. The CDR3 bases are TGTGCCAGCAGTTCCACCCCCCGGGGAGGCAACGTCCTGACTTTC.

The gene calls are TRBV20-1 and TRBJ2-5; D gene uncertain. The CDR3 loop spans 11 amino acids. CDR1 is DFQATT, CDR2 SNEGSKA, per germline (reference sequence). The CDR3 loop reads CSSSGGETQYF. The DNA of the CDR3 is TGCAGCTCATCGGGTGGGGAGACCCAGTACTTC.

The chain recombines TRBV6-5 with TRBJ2-1; 9 bases map to TRBD1. The V segment lost 5 bases and the J segment 13 bases; nucleotides outside the gene matches: 3. The CDR3 has 11 amino acids. Germline loops: CDR1 MNHEY, CDR2 SVGAGI. The CDR3 sequence is CASSRDRAQFF. The CDR3 DNA follows: TGTGCCAGCAGTCGGGACAGGGCACAGTTCTTC.

V gene TRBV15 combines with J gene TRBJ2-1, with 7 bases that match TRBD1. The CDR3 is 14 residues long. Germline-derived CDR1 and CDR2 are LNHNV and YYDKDF (reference sequence). Trimming took 3 bases from V and 6 from J; bases not matched to a gene: 5. CDR3 protein: CATSSGTDRNEQFF. The DNA of the CDR3 is TGTGCCACCAGCAGCGGGACAGACCGCAATGAGCAGTTCTTC.

Concerning this clone itself: At one of its ends the junction is not consistent with the germline gene, which may arise from a read error. The genes are TRBV5-1 and TRBJ2-4; D possibly corresponds to TRBD2 (8 bases). Germline CDR1 and CDR2: SGHRS and YFSETQ. The CDR3 sequence is 13 residues long. CDR3 sequence reads: CASSLDSQGREDF. CDR3 DNA: TGCGCCAGCAGCTTGGATTCACAGGGGCGGGAGGACTTC.

DNA of the CDR3: TGTGCCAGCAGCCCGACACAGGGGGCACTCTATGGCTACACCTTC. Residues: CASSPTQGALYGYTF. The gene calls are TRBV11-1 and TRBJ1-2; 9 nucleotides line up with TRBD1. The CDR3 is 15 residues long. Trimming at V came to 5 bases and at J to 4 bases, leaving 8 bases not matched to a gene. Per the germline V gene, CDR1 is SGHAT and CDR2 is FQDESV (reference sequence).

The CDR3 DNA sequence: TGTGCCAGCAGCCCACAGGGGAACACCGGGGAGCTGTTTTTT. It yields the protein CASSPQGNTGELFF. This chain joins TRBV11-3 and TRBJ2-2; tentative D call: TRBD1 (6 bases). The CDR3 loop spans 14 amino acids. Germline CDR1 SGHNT, CDR2 YENEEA. The germline V and J ends were trimmed by 5 bases and 1 base, with 8 bases remaining between them.

Written as DNA, the CDR3 is TGTGCCATCAGTGAGTCTCACCGAGGGAGGGGATCATCTGCTGAAGCTTTCTTT. This gives the protein CAISESHRGRGSSAEAFF. V gene TRBV10-3 combines with J gene TRBJ1-1, with a weak D call TRBD1 (5 bases). The CDR3 consists of 18 residues. Germline V gene lookup returns CDR1 ENHRY and CDR2 SYGVKD. The V end was cut by 0 bases, the J end by 6 bases, with 23 bases between.

The gene calls are TRBV14 and TRBJ2-3, with 7 bases lining up with TRBD1. Germline CDR1 is SGHDN and CDR2 is FVKESK. V lost 2 bases to trimming and J lost 5 bases; unmatched junction nucleotides: 7. CDR3 length equals 15 residues. CDR3 in amino acids: CASSQITGVGDTQYF. CDR3 nucleotides: TGTGCCAGCAGCCAAATAACAGGGGTAGGAGATACGCAGTATTTT.

The gene calls are TRBV25-1 and TRBJ1-1; D possibly corresponds to TRBD1 (5 bases). The CDR3 has 13 residues. Germline V lookup: CDR1 MGHDK, CDR2 SYGVNS. Trimming removed 6 bases at V and 0 bases at J, with 8 bases between. CDR3 nucleotides: TGTGCCAGCAGGGGACTCTTGAACACTGAAGCTTTCTTT. Translation gives CASRGLLNTEAFF.

This clone was seen a single time. This chain joins TRBV6-1 and TRBJ2-7; D is possibly TRBD2 (6 bases). The CDR3 contains 12 residues. The V end was cut by 7 bases, the J end by 4 bases, with 11 bases between. Germline V gene lookup returns CDR1 MNHNS and CDR2 SASEGT. CDR3 protein: CASNPGGYEQYF. The DNA of the CDR3 is TGTGCCAGCAACCCTGGAGGGTACGAGCAGTACTTC.

The chain combines TRBV10-1 with TRBJ1-1; perhaps TRBD1 as D (5 bases). Germline-derived CDR1 and CDR2 are WNHNN and SYGVQD (reference sequence). Trimming left V 2 bases short and J 1 base short, with 8 bases between. The CDR3 contains 14 residues. The CDR3 protein is CASSEAGTNTEAFF. The CDR3 nucleotides read TGCGCCAGCAGTGAGGCGGGGACGAACACTGAAGCTTTCTTT.

The J gene is TRBJ1-1, the V gene TRBV7-9; no reliable D call. Germline V gives CDR1 SEHNR, CDR2 FQNEAQ (reference sequence). V shed 2 bases and J shed 6 bases, with 13 bases lying between them. The CDR3 is made up of 14 amino acids. The CDR3 DNA is TGTGCCAGCAGCTTACGCGCGGAGGACCCTGAAGCTTTCTTT. This encodes CASSLRAEDPEAFF.

The rearrangement links TRBV20-1 to TRBJ2-2; the D gene is possibly TRBD2 (5 bases). The V gene lost 6 bases and the J gene lost 7 bases, with 9 bases spanning the gap. Germline V gene sequence: CDR1 DFQATT, CDR2 SNEGSKA (reference sequence). This CDR3 spans 11 amino acids. CDR3: CSAPRGGELFF. The CDR3 DNA is TGCAGTGCCCCTCGGGGCGGGGAGCTGTTTTTT.

This clone was detected once. V and J are TRBV19 and TRBJ1-4; D may be TRBD1 (5 bases). Trimming cost V 3 bases and J 8 bases, with 10 bases left between them. CDR1 is LNHDA and CDR2 is SQIVND in the germline V gene (reference sequence). The CDR3 has 13 amino acids. CDR3 protein: CASSMNRREKLFF. The CDR3 bases are TGTGCCAGTAGTATGAACAGGCGCGAAAAACTGTTTTTT.

This clone appeared once. The V and J genes are TRBV30 and TRBJ2-7; tentatively, D is TRBD2 (5 bases). There are 13 residues in the CDR3. CDR1 is GTSNPN and CDR2 is SVGIG in the germline V gene (reference sequence). The V end lost 0 bases, the J end lost 3 bases, and 9 bases lay between the germline ends. CDR3 residues: CAWSVGGDYEQYF. The DNA of the CDR3 is TGTGCCTGGAGTGTAGGAGGAGACTACGAGCAGTACTTC. Together with reference TRBV30 and TRBJ2-7, the CDR3 gives the full variable domain: SQTIHQWPATLVQPVGSPLSLECTVEGTSNPNLYWYRQAAGRGLQLLFYSVGIGQISSEVPQNLSASRPQDRQFILSSKKLLLSDSGFYLCAWSVGGDYEQYFGPGTRLTVT.

The V gene is TRBV5-6, the J gene TRBJ2-7, with D perhaps matching TRBD2 (7 bases). Trimming took 4 bases from V and 3 from J, leaving 20 bases between them. CDR3 length: 16 residues. CDR1 is SGHDT and CDR2 is YYEEEE in the germline V gene. CDR3 bases: TGTGCCAGCAGCCCGTCGGGGAGGGGGATTGGCTACGAGCAGTACTTC. Protein product: CASSPSGRGIGYEQYF. The variable domain in full, completed from reference TRBV5-6 and TRBJ2-7, reads DAGVTQSPTHLIKTRGQQVTLRCSPKSGHDTVSWYQQALGQGPQFIFQYYEEEERQRGNFPDRFSGHQFPNYSSELNVNALLLGDSALYLCASSPSGRGIGYEQYFGPGTRLTVT.

The chain combines TRBV9 with TRBJ1-5; no firm D call. The CDR3 runs to 12 residues. With 0 bases removed from V and 8 bases from J, the gap between germline ends came to 6 bases. Per germline, CDR1 SGDLS and CDR2 YYNGEE. This chain's CDR3 is CASSVGGEPQHF. The CDR3 DNA reads TGTGCCAGCAGCGTAGGAGGCGAGCCCCAGCATTTT. Combining the CDR3 with reference TRBV9 and TRBJ1-5 gives the whole variable domain DSGVTQTPKHLITATGQRVTLRCSPRSGDLSVYWYQQSLDQGLQFLIQYYNGEERAKGNILERFSAQQFPDLHSELNLSSLELGDSALYFCASSVGGEPQHFGDGTRLSIL.

There are a few counts of this clone. V gene TRBV11-3 combines with J gene TRBJ2-5; D perhaps matches TRBD2 (5 bases). CDR1 and CDR2 from the germline V gene are SGHNT and YENEEA. This CDR3 is built from 14 residues. The V end lost 7 bases, the J end lost 1 base, and 13 bases lay between the germline ends. The CDR3 loop reads CASTVTGFQETQYF. CDR3 DNA sequence: TGTGCCAGCACCGTTACGGGGTTCCAAGAGACCCAGTACTTC.

The chain couples TRBV6-1 to TRBJ2-7; 7 bases match TRBD1. After removal of 2 bases from V and 2 bases from J, the junction contained 6 bases not matched to a gene. CDR1 and CDR2 (germline): MNHNS, SASEGT. The CDR3 sequence is 15 residues long. The CDR3 sequence: CASSERGLATYEQYF. Here the CDR3 DNA reads TGTGCCAGCAGTGAAAGGGGGCTCGCTACCTACGAGCAGTACTTC.

The chain employs TRBV6-1 and TRBJ2-7; D possibly corresponds to TRBD1 (6 bases). Between the trimmed V and J ends, which lost 3 bases and 1 base, there was a span of 13 bases. The CDR3 totals 15 residues. Germline V CDR1 and CDR2: MNHNS, SASEGT. CDR3 nucleotide sequence: TGTGCCAGCAGTGATATAGGGGGTACATCCTACGAGCAGTACTTC. This translates into CASSDIGGTSYEQYF.

V usage is TRBV29-1 and J usage is TRBJ1-1, with D uncertain. Germline values: CDR1 SQVTM, CDR2 ANQGSEA. Trimming stripped 6 bases from V and 5 bases from J, with 16 bases between. CDR3 length equals 13 residues. For the CDR3, the DNA is TGCAGCGTCCTAGACTCTTCCACAACTGAAGCTTTCTTT. As protein: CSVLDSSTTEAFF.

V gene TRBV11-3 combines with J gene TRBJ1-1; D is uncertain. Per germline, CDR1 SGHNT and CDR2 YENEEA. CDR3 size: 11 residues. The germline V and J ends were trimmed by 7 bases and 5 bases, with 8 bases remaining between them. Here the CDR3 DNA reads TGTGCCAGCACCTCGGTAACTGAAGCTTTCTTT. Its protein product is CASTSVTEAFF.

V usage is TRBV18 and J usage is TRBJ1-6; 8 bases align to TRBD1. Germline V gene lookup returns CDR1 KGHSH and CDR2 LQKENI. Trimming removed 4 bases from V and 8 bases from J; junction bases left unmatched: 7. The CDR3 is 15 amino acids. The DNA for the CDR3 is TGTGCCAGCTCACGGACAGGGTCCGTGGATTCACCCCTCCACTTT. Protein: CASSRTGSVDSPLHF.

The CDR3 region has the DNA TGTGCCAGCAGTTTGAGGAGCCGAGGGCAAGAGACCCAGTACTTC. Encoded protein: CASSLRSRGQETQYF. The V gene is TRBV28, the J gene TRBJ2-5; D may be TRBD2 (5 bases). Trimming shortened V by 3 bases and J by 2 bases, and 13 bases separated the two germline ends. Germline assignment: CDR1 MDHEN and CDR2 SYDVKM. This CDR3 comprises 15 residues.

The V call is TRBV6-5, the J call TRBJ1-5, with 8 positions matching TRBD1. This CDR3 has 15 amino acids. CDR1 and CDR2 (germline): MNHEY, SVGAGI. The J segment lost 5 bases and the V segment lost 5 bases, leaving 8 bases of the junction unmatched. CDR3 loop: CASSLRTGNDQPQHF. DNA of the CDR3: TGTGCCAGCAGTCTGAGGACAGGGAATGATCAGCCCCAGCATTTT.

In nucleotides, the CDR3 is TGTGCCAGCAGCTTAGCGGGACAGGGGTCAGGCACAGATACGCAGTATTTT. Its translation is CASSLAGQGSGTDTQYF. This sequence joins TRBV7-9 and TRBJ2-3; 10 bases agree with TRBD1. The CDR3 extends over 17 amino acids. Trimming cost V 0 bases and J 1 base; bases outside gene matches: 4. The germline gives CDR1 SEHNR, CDR2 FQNEAQ (reference sequence). The full variable domain, completed using reference TRBV7-9 and TRBJ2-3, is DTGVSQNPRHKITKRGQNVTFRCDPISEHNRLYWYRQTLGQGPEFLTYFQNEAQLEKSRLLSDRFSAERPKGSFSTLEIQRTEQGDSAMYLCASSLAGQGSGTDTQYFGPGTRLTVL.

The chain carries TRBV6-4 and TRBJ2-2; D is perhaps TRBD2 (5 bases). The V gene's germline CDR1 is MRHNA and CDR2 SNTAGT. The CDR3 covers 13 residues. V lost 2 bases, J lost 8 bases, and 9 bases lay in between. The CDR3 region has the DNA TGTGCCAGCAGTGACACGGGGTCTGGGGAGCTGTTTTTT. Protein: CASSDTGSGELFF.

This chain uses TRBV5-6 with TRBJ1-4; possible D gene TRBD1, 6 bases. The germline gives CDR1 SGHDT, CDR2 YYEEEE. This CDR3 has 17 residues. Trimming took off 0 bases at V and 8 bases at J, with 20 bases between the two ends. Written as DNA, the CDR3 is TGTGCCAGCAGCTTGGCGAAGAGCCCAGGGGCGATCGAAAAACTGTTTTTT. Protein: CASSLAKSPGAIEKLFF.